The rows below give T cell receptor beta chains drawn from one sample of a study of metastatic and nonmetastatic thyroid tumors. Via MiXCR, TCRdb re-called the PCR reads. The sample includes some 15,000 clones, roughly a quarter of them seen just once. Sequencing input: adjacent normal tissue. Receptors were obtained from a female donor with papillary thyroid cancer or a benign thyroid nodule (not recorded which). Some clones in this sample may be carry-over from other donors' samples. Both conserved end residues are part of each CDR3. The D gene is left open where the match is weak. Clone size is stated in some rows and not others, as once, few, many or a class when expanded.

V gene: TRBV19
D gene: TRBD1
J gene: TRBJ1-2
clone size: medium-sized
CDR3 protein: CASSRQGQAYGYTF
CDR3 DNA: TGTGCCAGTAGCCGCCAGGGACAGGCCTATGGCTACACCTTC

V gene: TRBV30
D gene: NA
J gene: TRBJ2-3
clone size: many
CDR3 protein: CAWSLAEADTQYF
CDR3 DNA: TGTGCCTGGAGCCTAGCCGAGGCAGATACGCAGTATTTT

V gene: TRBV3-1
D gene: NA
J gene: TRBJ2-2
clone size: many
CDR3 protein: CASSQLATGELFF
CDR3 DNA: TGTGCCAGCAGCCAACTAGCGACCGGGGAGCTGTTTTTT

V gene: TRBV11-2
D gene: TRBD2
J gene: TRBJ2-2
clone size: few
CDR3 protein: CASSLDFAGGPSGELFF
CDR3 DNA: TGTGCCAGCAGCTTAGATTTCGCGGGAGGGCCCTCCGGGGAGCTGTTTTTT

V gene: TRBV27
D gene: NA
J gene: TRBJ2-5
clone size: NA
CDR3 protein: CASSLWGGKTQYF
CDR3 DNA: TGCGCCAGCAGTTTATGGGGTGGAAAGACCCAGTACTTC

V gene: TRBV2
D gene: NA
J gene: TRBJ1-4
clone size: NA
CDR3 protein: CASSEEGGNNEKLFF
CDR3 DNA: TGTGCCAGCAGTGAAGAGGGGGGTAACAATGAAAAACTGTTTTTT

V gene: TRBV20-1
D gene: TRBD1
J gene: TRBJ1-1
clone size: NA
CDR3 protein: CSASYLGTGDYTEAFF
CDR3 DNA: TGCAGTGCTAGTTATCTTGGGACAGGGGATTACACTGAAGCTTTCTTT

V gene: TRBV5-6
D gene: NA
J gene: TRBJ1-2
clone size: many
CDR3 protein: CASSRSGAEYGYTF
CDR3 DNA: TGTGCCAGCAGCAGGAGTGGGGCGGAGTATGGCTACACCTTC

V gene: TRBV2
D gene: NA
J gene: TRBJ2-7
clone size: few
CDR3 protein: CASAPGLGYEQYF
CDR3 DNA: TGTGCCAGCGCCCCGGGACTTGGCTACGAGCAGTACTTC

V gene: TRBV7-3
D gene: NA
J gene: TRBJ2-3
clone size: NA
CDR3 protein: CACSLLSETTDTQYF
CDR3 DNA: TGTGCCTGCAGCTTACTATCGGAGACCACAGATACGCAGTATTTT

V gene: TRBV7-3
D gene: NA
J gene: TRBJ2-3
clone size: many
CDR3 protein: CASSLRRADTQYF
CDR3 DNA: TGTGCCAGCAGCTTGAGAAGGGCAGATACGCAGTATTTT

V gene: TRBV2
D gene: TRBD2
J gene: TRBJ2-1
clone size: many
CDR3 protein: CATLTSGGENEQFF
CDR3 DNA: TGTGCCACGCTGACTAGCGGCGGGGAGAATGAGCAGTTCTTC

V gene: TRBV20-1
D gene: NA
J gene: TRBJ2-4
clone size: many
CDR3 protein: CSARSLAKNIQYF
CDR3 DNA: TGCAGTGCTAGATCCTTAGCCAAAAACATTCAGTACTTC

V gene: TRBV12-3/TRBV12-4
D gene: NA
J gene: TRBJ1-1
clone size: NA
CDR3 protein: CASSPTGNTEAFF
CDR3 DNA: TGTGCCAGCAGTCCCACAGGGAACACTGAAGCTTTCTTT

V gene: TRBV20-1
D gene: TRBD2
J gene: TRBJ2-1
clone size: many
CDR3 protein: CSARDPRTSGNNEQFF
CDR3 DNA: TGCAGTGCTAGAGATCCGAGGACTAGCGGGAATAATGAGCAGTTCTTC

V gene: TRBV28
D gene: NA
J gene: TRBJ1-2
clone size: many
CDR3 protein: CASSYFDFGYTF
CDR3 DNA: TGTGCCAGCAGTTATTTTGACTTTGGCTACACCTTC

V gene: TRBV28
D gene: NA
J gene: TRBJ1-4
clone size: few
CDR3 protein: CASSLSARGGEKLFF
CDR3 DNA: TGTGCCAGCAGCTTGAGTGCCAGGGGTGGTGAAAAACTGTTTTTT

V gene: TRBV20-1
D gene: TRBD2
J gene: TRBJ2-7
clone size: medium-sized
CDR3 protein: CSARSSGRFPYEQYF
CDR3 DNA: TGCAGTGCTAGAAGTAGCGGGAGGTTCCCCTACGAGCAGTACTTC

V gene: TRBV6-1
D gene: NA
J gene: TRBJ2-5
clone size: NA
CDR3 protein: CASNPTGTGHETQYF
CDR3 DNA: TGTGCCAGCAACCCAACTGGTACAGGGCACGAGACCCAGTACTTC

V gene: TRBV12-3/TRBV12-4
D gene: TRBD2
J gene: TRBJ2-4
clone size: few
CDR3 protein: CASSILPGLAVF
CDR3 DNA: TGTGCCAGCAGTATCCTTCCGGGACTAGCGGTCTTC

V gene: TRBV11-2
D gene: NA
J gene: TRBJ2-6
clone size: NA
CDR3 protein: CASSFNTVLSGANFLTF
CDR3 DNA: TGTGCCAGCAGCTTTAATACGGTTCTCTCTGGGGCCAACTTCCTGACTTTC

V gene: TRBV11-1
D gene: TRBD1
J gene: TRBJ1-5
clone size: few
CDR3 protein: CASSSGGTGSNQPQHF
CDR3 DNA: TGTGCCAGCAGCTCAGGGGGGACAGGGAGCAATCAGCCCCAGCATTTT

V gene: TRBV11-2
D gene: NA
J gene: TRBJ2-1
clone size: NA
CDR3 protein: CASSLGRLNEQFF
CDR3 DNA: TGTGCCAGCAGCTTAGGCCGCTTGAATGAGCAGTTCTTC

V gene: TRBV28
D gene: NA
J gene: TRBJ2-1
clone size: NA
CDR3 protein: CASSSPGPYNDQFF
CDR3 DNA: TGTGCCAGCAGTTCGCCGGGTCCCTACAATGATCAGTTCTTC

V gene: TRBV20-1
D gene: TRBD2
J gene: TRBJ2-2
clone size: NA
CDR3 protein: CSARVGGRSAGELFF
CDR3 DNA: TGCAGTGCTAGGGTGGGCGGGAGGTCCGCCGGGGAGCTGTTTTTT

V gene: TRBV6-1
D gene: NA
J gene: TRBJ1-1
clone size: many
CDR3 protein: CASRGGGRYTEAFF
CDR3 DNA: TGTGCCAGCAGAGGGGGGGGAAGGTACACTGAAGCTTTCTTT

V gene: TRBV4-2
D gene: NA
J gene: TRBJ1-1
clone size: NA
CDR3 protein: CASSQDDKRAVDTEAFF
CDR3 DNA: TGTGCCAGCAGCCAAGATGATAAGAGGGCGGTGGACACTGAAGCTTTCTTT

V gene: TRBV9
D gene: NA
J gene: TRBJ1-6
clone size: NA
CDR3 protein: CASSPREGTRSPLHF
CDR3 DNA: TGTGCCAGCAGCCCTCGAGAGGGGACAAGGTCACCCCTCCACTTT

V gene: TRBV7-8
D gene: NA
J gene: TRBJ2-1
clone size: once
CDR3 protein: CASSPGDLRNEQFF
CDR3 DNA: TGTGCCAGCAGCCCGGGGGATCTTCGGAATGAGCAGTTCTTC

V gene: TRBV20-1
D gene: NA
J gene: TRBJ1-1
clone size: NA
CDR3 protein: CSARGYIGERAFF
CDR3 DNA: TGCAGTGCTAGAGGATACATTGGGGAAAGGGCTTTCTTT

V gene: TRBV6-1
D gene: NA
J gene: TRBJ2-3
clone size: NA
CDR3 protein: CASSEGIASTDTQYF
CDR3 DNA: TGTGCCAGCAGTGAAGGGATAGCGAGCACAGATACGCAGTATTTT

V gene: TRBV5-4
D gene: NA
J gene: TRBJ2-5
clone size: many
CDR3 protein: CASSLPSGRTQYF
CDR3 DNA: TGTGCCAGCAGCTTACCGAGTGGGCGAACCCAGTACTTC

V gene: TRBV2
D gene: NA
J gene: TRBJ2-5
clone size: NA
CDR3 protein: CASSDTRLKETQYF
CDR3 DNA: TGTGCCAGCAGTGATACCAGGTTAAAAGAGACCCAGTACTTC

V gene: TRBV4-1
D gene: TRBD2
J gene: TRBJ2-1
clone size: many
CDR3 protein: CASSPLASGVYNEQFF
CDR3 DNA: TGCGCCAGCAGCCCCCTGGCTAGCGGGGTCTACAATGAGCAGTTCTTC

V gene: TRBV20-1
D gene: NA
J gene: TRBJ2-7
clone size: NA
CDR3 protein: CSARTGITYEQYF
CDR3 DNA: TGCAGTGCTAGAACCGGGATCACCTACGAGCAGTACTTC

V gene: TRBV20-1
D gene: NA
J gene: TRBJ2-7
clone size: medium-sized
CDR3 protein: CSARPSAGSGALEQYF
CDR3 DNA: TGCAGTGCAAGGCCCTCCGCGGGGTCAGGGGCCTTGGAGCAGTACTTC

V gene: TRBV5-6
D gene: TRBD2
J gene: TRBJ2-2
clone size: many
CDR3 protein: CASREGTSFTNTGELFF
CDR3 DNA: TGTGCCAGCAGGGAAGGGACTAGCTTTACGAACACCGGGGAGCTGTTTTTT

V gene: TRBV3-1
D gene: NA
J gene: TRBJ2-3
clone size: many
CDR3 protein: CASSLTDTQYF
CDR3 DNA: TGTGCCAGCAGCCTCACAGATACGCAGTATTTT

V gene: TRBV29-1
D gene: NA
J gene: TRBJ1-2
clone size: many
CDR3 protein: CSVARALGDGYTF
CDR3 DNA: TGCAGTGTTGCAAGGGCTTTGGGAGATGGCTACACCTTC

V gene: TRBV4-1
D gene: NA
J gene: TRBJ2-3
clone size: many
CDR3 protein: CASSQAYSGTQYF
CDR3 DNA: TGCGCCAGCAGCCAAGCCTACTCTGGTACGCAGTATTTT

V gene: TRBV2
D gene: NA
J gene: TRBJ1-3
clone size: medium-sized
CDR3 protein: CASRLLEGNTIYF
CDR3 DNA: TGTGCCAGCAGGCTGCTCGAGGGAAACACCATATATTTT

V gene: TRBV6-5
D gene: TRBD1
J gene: TRBJ2-6
clone size: few
CDR3 protein: CASSSGQFYSGANVLTF
CDR3 DNA: TGTGCCAGCAGCTCGGGACAGTTTTACTCTGGGGCCAACGTCCTGACTTTC

V gene: TRBV2
D gene: NA
J gene: TRBJ1-1
clone size: few
CDR3 protein: CASIKEVYFTEAFF
CDR3 DNA: TGTGCCAGCATAAAGGAAGTCTATTTTACTGAAGCTTTCTTT

V gene: TRBV7-3
D gene: TRBD2
J gene: TRBJ2-1
clone size: many
CDR3 protein: CASSSGLAGEQFF
CDR3 DNA: TGTGCCAGCAGCTCGGGACTAGCGGGTGAGCAGTTCTTC

V gene: TRBV30
D gene: NA
J gene: TRBJ1-3
clone size: many
CDR3 protein: CAWRKNSGNTIYF
CDR3 DNA: TGTGCCTGGAGAAAGAACTCTGGAAACACCATATATTTT

V gene: TRBV6-2/TRBV6-3
D gene: NA
J gene: TRBJ1-3
clone size: NA
CDR3 protein: CDTSWVRSGNTIYF
CDR3 DNA: TGTGACACCAGCTGGGTCAGGTCTGGAAACACCATATATTTT

V gene: TRBV28
D gene: NA
J gene: TRBJ2-3
clone size: few
CDR3 protein: CASSLPSELTDTQYF
CDR3 DNA: TGTGCCAGCAGCCTCCCGAGCGAGTTGACAGATACGCAGTATTTT

V gene: TRBV20-1
D gene: NA
J gene: TRBJ1-4
clone size: many
CDR3 protein: CSARVSDEKLFF
CDR3 DNA: TGCAGTGCTAGAGTGTCAGATGAAAAACTGTTTTTT

V gene: TRBV11-2
D gene: NA
J gene: TRBJ1-5
clone size: NA
CDR3 protein: CASSLSDGYHQPHHF
CDR3 DNA: TGTGCCAGCAGCTTATCAGACGGCTACCATCAGCCCCATCATTTT

V gene: TRBV28
D gene: NA
J gene: TRBJ1-6
clone size: large
CDR3 protein: CASSLYLAGASPLHF
CDR3 DNA: TGTGCCAGCAGTTTATATCTCGCAGGGGCTTCACCCCTCCACTTT

V gene: TRBV3-1
D gene: NA
J gene: TRBJ2-2
clone size: NA
CDR3 protein: CVISGGGEAGELFF
CDR3 DNA: TGTGTCATCAGCGGAGGGGGCGAGGCCGGGGAGCTGTTTTTT

V gene: TRBV27
D gene: TRBD2
J gene: TRBJ2-1
clone size: few
CDR3 protein: CASSLFAGGRDNEQFF
CDR3 DNA: TGTGCCAGCAGTTTATTCGCGGGGGGGCGAGACAATGAGCAGTTCTTC

V gene: TRBV5-1
D gene: NA
J gene: TRBJ1-3
clone size: many
CDR3 protein: CASSLGTTGSGNTIYF
CDR3 DNA: TGCGCCAGCAGCTTGGGCACCACGGGGTCCGGAAACACCATATATTTT

V gene: TRBV6-1
D gene: TRBD1
J gene: TRBJ1-6
clone size: NA
CDR3 protein: CASRGQGNSPLHF
CDR3 DNA: TGTGCCAGCAGAGGACAGGGAAATTCACCCCTCCACTTT

V gene: TRBV9
D gene: NA
J gene: TRBJ2-3
clone size: NA
CDR3 protein: CASNVFDGTDTQYF
CDR3 DNA: TGTGCCAGCAACGTATTTGACGGCACAGATACGCAGTATTTT

V gene: TRBV6-1
D gene: TRBD2
J gene: TRBJ2-7
clone size: few
CDR3 protein: CASSLAPGLSYEQYF
CDR3 DNA: TGCGCCAGCAGTCTCGCCCCGGGACTAAGCTACGAGCAATACTTC

V gene: TRBV19
D gene: NA
J gene: TRBJ1-1
clone size: NA
CDR3 protein: CASKTVDTEAFF
CDR3 DNA: TGTGCCAGCAAAACCGTTGACACTGAAGCTTTCTTT